This TCR beta chain was retrieved from a study of blood T cell repertoires in COVID-19. Clones were sequenced by immunoSEQ multiplex PCR, and TCRdb holds only the in-frame ones, with some missing. The profile shows 250,000 to 300,000 clones, approximately 90% of them singletons. The CDR3 is made up of 14 amino acids. Germline V gene data show CDR1 as DFQATT and CDR2 as SNEGSKA (reference sequence). The ends lost 3 bases at V and 7 bases at J; junction bases unmatched: 9. The chain recombines TRBV20-1 with TRBJ2-1, with 7 positions matching TRBD2. The specimen sequenced was peripheral blood. The receptor was derived from a woman aged 25-40 years with COVID-19, enrolled during active disease. The CDR3 DNA follows: TGCAGTGCTAGTCCTAGCGGCCTAAGGAATGAGCAGTTCTTC. Protein product: CSASPSGLRNEQFF.